The T cell receptor (beta chain) under discussion was sequenced for a study of cytotoxic CD8 clonotypes in ibrutinib-treated CLL (dated by TCRdb to 2020 to 2023). In terms of the full investigation: The cohort included roughly 15 treatment-naive and under 13 relapsed/refractory patients; 17 were IGHV unmutated. All remission and progressive disease samples were collected while patients were still receiving ibrutinib. The response samples were drawn at a median of approximately 12 months into treatment, with a range of about 6 to 36 months. Samples averaged around 280,000 productive templates and some 96,000 productive rearrangements. Of the roughly 86 participants in the trial, roughly 26 had longitudinal samples available. Partial responses were observed in roughly 25 patients and complete responses in 2; after a median follow-up of roughly 72 months, remission was maintained in approximately 14 patients and progression was observed in roughly 12. Cryopreserved peripheral blood mononuclear cells were obtained before treatment, at response, and at either sustained remission or disease progression. Here is what the overall study found, with its caveats: Sustained-remission and progressing patients did not have matched sampling times, and lymph node repertoires were not examined. Baseline clonality exceeded that of age-matched healthy donors and correlated strongly with circulating CD8+ T-cell counts. Clonality increased at ibrutinib response, stayed stable in sustained remission, and fell back toward baseline at progression. Public clonotypes were rare and either contracted or stayed stable during treatment, and the rise in clonality at ibrutinib response reflected the expansion of private clonotypes.

This clone was seen a handful of times. This clone's antigen is unknown. No quality values exist for individual bases; no much larger clone is one base distant. Per the publication, the time point label means: progressive disease on ibrutinib. For TCR beta library preparation, 1.5 to 2.5 micrograms of genomic DNA were extracted from the cryopreserved PBMCs. Longitudinal blood samples from CLL patients on ibrutinib monotherapy were analyzed using high-throughput TCR beta sequencing. The patients were enrolled in a single-center, open-label phase 2 trial of ibrutinib monotherapy. A MiSeq instrument was used for deep resolution sequencing, which targeted depths ranging from 1 in 1 million up to 1 in 200,000 T cells, with coverage averaging 10x for each clonotype. The immunoSEQ hsTCRB Kit was used to generate the TCR beta libraries. Regarding the original processing steps: The data were analyzed with ImmunoSEQ Analyzer and ImmunoSEQ Data Assistant, and V, D and J gene assignments followed IMGT definitions. Clonality was computed as one minus normalized Shannon entropy of productive rearrangement frequencies, ranging from 0 to 1. Only overrepresented clonotypes making up at least 0.05% of the repertoire of each patient were included in the public clonotype analysis. About a dozen age-matched healthy donor repertoires from immuneACCESS served as clonality controls. This is the immuneACCESS table as TCRdb keeps it, with only in-frame sequences that have V and J called. A part of the clones is gone; compared with another copy, unresolved V genes explain less than half, and the rest is unexplained. V, J and clone size are those of that table, while D and trimming were read from the DNA. In all, the sample holds 57,000 or so clones, and about 54% of those were seen once. The ten largest account for around 25% of the sample.

Clipping removes 6 bases from V and 2 bases from J, with 6 as the unmatched junction base count. The CDR3, from cysteine to phenylalanine, totals 14 residues. Of the read, only the CDR3 DNA is kept; its 42 bases are in frame from base 1. The germline V gene encodes CDR1 LGHNA and CDR2 YNFKEQ. This TCR came from a human donor with chronic lymphocytic leukemia. In this chain, TRBV4-2 is recombined with TRBJ1-1; 7 bases in the junction line up with TRBD1. Sequences were derived from PBMCs, sampled at disease progression, from a patient treated with ibrutinib. The CDR3 sequence is CASSRDSLNTEAFF. The DNA is as follows: TGTGCCAGCAGTCGGGACAGCTTAAACACTGAAGCTTTCTTT.